These T cell receptor beta chains were read from a single sample in a study of T cells in Graves' hyperthyroidism and ophthalmopathy. Via MiXCR, TCRdb re-called the multiplex PCR reads, giving one row per CDR3 protein. This table has hundreds of thousands of distinct CDR3 sequences, about 15% appearing once. The sample was blood. The source of these receptors is a woman younger than 45 with Graves' hyperthyroidism. Both conserved end residues are part of each CDR3. D genes are given only for firm matches. The listing skips clone size in some rows; elsewhere it reads once, few, many or a size class.

v_gene	j_gene	abundance	d_gene	CDR3aa	CDR3nt
TRBV20-1	TRBJ2-1	-	-	CSARLLTYNEQFF	TGCAGTGCGCGACTACTAACCTACAATGAGCAGTTCTTC
TRBV6-1	TRBJ2-7	many	TRBD1	CASSSGTEPYEQYF	TGTGCCAGCAGCTCCGGGACAGAACCCTACGAGCAGTACTTC
TRBV6-1	TRBJ2-1	few	-	CASSLQGPYNEQFF	TGTGCCAGCAGTTTACAGGGTCCGTACAATGAGCAGTTCTTC
TRBV20-1	TRBJ1-5	few	TRBD1	CSATGTGQNQPQHF	TGCAGTGCTACTGGGACAGGACAAAATCAGCCCCAGCATTTT
TRBV29-1	TRBJ2-1	many	TRBD2	CSAGGKDEQFF	TGCAGCGCGGGGGGGAAGGATGAGCAGTTCTTC
TRBV20-1	TRBJ1-2	few	TRBD1	CSANPRGSGYTF	TGCAGTGCTAATCCCAGGGGGTCTGGCTACACCTTC
TRBV4-3	TRBJ2-7	many	-	CASSQDWPGSSYEQYF	TGCGCCAGCAGCCAAGATTGGCCGGGTAGCTCCTACGAGCAGTACTTC
TRBV7-8	TRBJ2-3	few	TRBD1	CASSAAGGRSTDTQYF	TGTGCCAGCAGCGCAGCAGGGGGCCGTAGCACAGATACGCAGTATTTT
TRBV7-8	TRBJ2-5	many	-	CASRFDDGIIQETQYF	TGTGCCAGCAGGTTCGATGACGGGATTATCCAAGAGACCCAGTACTTC
TRBV28	TRBJ2-7	many	TRBD2	CASSFATGGTYEQYF	TGTGCCAGCAGTTTTGCGACGGGAGGGACCTACGAGCAGTACTTC
TRBV4-3	TRBJ1-2	-	-	CASSQEVIEGGYTF	TGCGCCAGCAGCCAAGAAGTGATCGAGGGCGGCTACACCTTC
TRBV7-3	TRBJ2-2	many	-	CASSLTGPTGELFF	TGTGCCAGCAGCTTAACCGGGCCGACCGGGGAGCTGTTTTTT
TRBV15	TRBJ2-7	many	-	CATSRDRTASSIHEQYF	TGTGCCACCAGCAGAGATCGAACCGCCAGTTCCATCCACGAGCAGTACTTC
TRBV6-6	TRBJ2-3	many	-	CASSYKGGTDTQYF	TGTGCCAGCAGTTACAAAGGAGGCACAGATACGCAGTATTTT
TRBV28	TRBJ2-1	-	TRBD1	CASSYRQGTHEQFF	TGTGCCAGCAGTTACAGACAGGGGACCCATGAGCAGTTCTTC
TRBV12-3/TRBV12-4	TRBJ1-6	-	-	CASSLGTPLHF	TGTGCCAGCAGTTTAGGGACACCCCTCCACTTT
TRBV7-2	TRBJ2-1	-	TRBD2	CASSLGVSGSNEQFF	TGTGCCAGCAGCTTAGGTGTTAGCGGGAGCAATGAGCAGTTCTTC
TRBV28	TRBJ2-2	many	-	CASSPGELFF	TGTGCCAGCAGCCCTGGGGAGCTGTTTTTT
TRBV28	TRBJ2-5	-	-	CASSLLPDRAYQETQYF	TGTGCCAGCAGTTTACTCCCGGACAGAGCATACCAAGAGACCCAGTACTTC
TRBV7-2	TRBJ2-4	few	TRBD1	CASSQVGQGAWNIQYF	TGTGCCAGCAGCCAGGTGGGGCAGGGGGCGTGGAACATTCAGTACTTC
TRBV27	TRBJ2-3	many	TRBD2	CASSQVLAASTDTQYF	TGTGCCAGCAGCCAAGTGCTAGCGGCTAGCACAGATACGCAGTATTTT
TRBV28	TRBJ2-4	many	TRBD2	CASSGPSGGKNIQYF	TGTGCCAGCAGCGGCCCTAGCGGAGGCAAAAACATTCAGTACTTC
TRBV20-1	TRBJ1-1	few	-	CSARVANTEAFF	TGCAGTGCTAGAGTTGCGAACACTGAAGCTTTCTTT
TRBV3-1	TRBJ1-5	few	-	CASSHPEQGPRHF	TGTGCCAGCAGCCACCCTGAACAGGGCCCAAGGCATTTT
TRBV7-2	TRBJ1-6	-	-	CASSSRARRALHF	TGTGCCAGCAGCTCTCGGGCCCGGCGGGCCCTCCACTTT
TRBV29-1	TRBJ2-7	-	TRBD2	CSVGGLAGGLFSYEQYF	TGCAGCGTTGGGGGACTAGCGGGAGGACTTTTCTCCTACGAGCAGTACTTC
TRBV28	TRBJ1-6	many	-	CASSPRATFLALHF	TGTGCCAGCAGTCCCCGGGCCACTTTTCTGGCCCTCCACTTT
TRBV6-1	TRBJ2-1	-	-	CASTQANEQFF	TGTGCCAGCACACAGGCCAATGAGCAGTTCTTC
TRBV24-1	TRBJ2-2	-	TRBD2	CATSPTSGRGTGELFF	TGTGCCACCAGCCCCACTAGCGGGAGGGGGACCGGGGAGCTGTTTTTT
TRBV20-1	TRBJ2-4	-	-	CSAPVATKNIQYF	TGCAGTGCCCCAGTGGCTACCAAAAACATTCAGTACTTC
TRBV5-1	TRBJ2-1	-	-	CASSPRPSPDEQFF	TGCGCCAGCAGCCCTCGACCCTCCCCTGATGAGCAGTTCTTC
TRBV29-1	TRBJ1-1	-	-	CSGTGQEAEAFF	TGCAGCGGAACGGGCCAGGAAGCTGAAGCTTTCTTT
TRBV12-3/TRBV12-4	TRBJ1-1	few	-	CASRSLDFDTEAFF	TGTGCCAGCAGGTCCCTGGACTTCGACACTGAAGCTTTCTTT
TRBV2	TRBJ2-5	many	TRBD1	CATRQGDGQTQYF	TGTGCCACCAGACAGGGGGATGGACAGACCCAGTACTTC
TRBV7-6	TRBJ1-4	many	-	CASSQSAGTFNEKLFF	TGTGCCAGCAGCCAGTCCGCCGGGACCTTCAATGAAAAACTGTTTTTT
TRBV11-3	TRBJ2-2	many	-	CASSSVRGQNTGELFF	TGTGCCAGCAGCTCAGTCCGGGGCCAAAACACCGGGGAGCTGTTTTTT
TRBV4-2	TRBJ1-1	-	-	CATLKGGEAFF	TGTGCCACCCTAAAGGGGGGTGAAGCTTTCTTT
TRBV28	TRBJ1-1	many	-	CASGLGGNTEAFF	TGTGCCAGCGGCCTAGGGGGAAACACTGAAGCTTTCTTT
TRBV20-1	TRBJ2-7	few	TRBD2	CSAYLAGGPYEQYF	TGCAGTGCTTATTTAGCGGGAGGGCCCTACGAGCAGTACTTC
TRBV2	TRBJ2-2	many	TRBD2	CASRREEGNTGELFF	TGTGCCAGCAGGCGGGAGGAAGGGAACACCGGGGAGCTGTTTTTT
TRBV13	TRBJ1-4	many	-	CASSLENEKLFF	TGTGCCAGCAGCCTCGAGAACGAAAAACTGTTTTTT
TRBV11-2	TRBJ2-3	many	TRBD2	CASSSLFPGGMADTQYF	TGTGCCAGCAGCTCCCTGTTTCCGGGAGGGATGGCAGATACGCAGTATTTT
TRBV6-1	TRBJ1-2	-	-	CASRPTVLSNYGYTF	TGTGCCAGCAGACCTACAGTTCTTAGCAACTATGGCTACACCTTC
TRBV6-1	TRBJ1-6	many	-	CASSEKGQQNSPLHF	TGTGCCAGCAGTGAAAAGGGGCAACAAAATTCACCCCTCCACTTT
TRBV10-3	TRBJ2-7	once	-	CAISELASSYEQYF	TGTGCCATCAGTGAGTTAGCGAGCTCCTACGAGCAGTACTTC
TRBV24-1	TRBJ2-6	few	-	CATSDPQTAAGANVLTF	TGTGCCACCAGTGATCCCCAGACAGCCGCTGGGGCCAACGTCCTGACTTTC